These 20 T cell receptor beta chains came from one sample sequenced in a study of shared clonotypes between healthy human individuals. Profiled with immunoSEQ multiplex PCR; TCRdb holds only in-frame clones, not every one. The sample lists about 1.5 million clones, about 98% occurring once. Sequencing input: naive CD4+ T cells sorted from blood. Noted subset: CD45RA+ positively selected. The receptors derive from a young man in good health.

This chain joins TRBV6-1 and TRBJ2-7; D is perhaps TRBD2 (6 bases). V was clipped by 9 bases and J by 2 bases, with 11 bases between them. CDR3 length: 12 amino acids. Germline V gives CDR1 MNHNS, CDR2 SASEGT. CDR3 in amino acids: CASGLRTYEQYF. In DNA, the CDR3 is TGTGCCAGTGGACTACGAACCTACGAGCAGTACTTC.

V gene TRBV7-7 combines with J gene TRBJ2-1; D possibly matches TRBD1 or TRBD2 (5 bases each). Germline V gives CDR1 SSHAT, CDR2 FNYEAQ (reference sequence). This CDR3 region has 13 residues. Deletions cut 4 bases from V and 5 bases from J, with 9 bases between. This chain's CDR3 is CASSSGPHNEQFF. CDR3 nucleotide sequence: TGTGCCAGCAGCTCGGGACCACACAATGAGCAGTTCTTC.

The chain employs TRBV9 and TRBJ2-7, with 12 bases identical to TRBD2. Germline assignment: CDR1 SGDLS and CDR2 YYNGEE. This CDR3 region has 16 residues. Losses at the gene ends were 0 bases for V and 7 bases for J; bases not matched to a gene: 8. The CDR3 coding sequence is TGTGCCAGCAGCGTAGGGACTAGCGGGATCAGGTGGGAGCAGTACTTC. Its translation: CASSVGTSGIRWEQYF.

V usage is TRBV5-1 and J usage is TRBJ2-1; unclear D gene. CDR3 size: 14 residues. V dropped 4 bases and J dropped 5 bases, with 13 bases sitting between them. From germline, CDR1 is SGHRS and CDR2 YFSETQ. The DNA for the CDR3 is TGCGCCAGCAGCCCGTTAGGAGCCAACAATGAGCAGTTCTTC. Protein product: CASSPLGANNEQFF.

The genes are TRBV5-1 and TRBJ1-1; TRBD1 matches 10 bases. This CDR3 has 17 amino acids. CDR1 is SGHRS and CDR2 is YFSETQ in the germline V gene. J was trimmed by 4 bases and V by 3 bases; bases with no gene match: 12. The CDR3 protein is CASSSTGTGVSSTEAFF. As DNA, the CDR3 is TGCGCCAGCAGCTCCACCGGGACAGGGGTATCCAGCACTGAAGCTTTCTTT.

The sample holds one count of this clone. The V call is TRBV10-3, the J call TRBJ1-3; D is perhaps TRBD1 (6 bases). The CDR3 runs to 16 residues. V was cut by 6 bases and J by 2 bases, with 17 bases left in between. Germline CDR1 is ENHRY and CDR2 is SYGVKD. The CDR3 loop reads CAIRGATGATGNTIYF. The CDR3 DNA reads TGTGCCATCAGGGGGGCCACGGGGGCAACTGGAAACACCATATATTTT.

The V call is TRBV4-3, the J call TRBJ2-5; D might be TRBD1 (6 bases). The V and J ends lost 0 bases and 3 bases respectively, with 11 bases between them. CDR1 and CDR2 (germline): LGHNA, YSLEER. The CDR3 length is 15 residues. In nucleotides, the CDR3 is TGCGCCAGCAGCCAAGATGGGACATCAGAAGAGACCCAGTACTTC. This gives the protein CASSQDGTSEETQYF.

The chain couples TRBV11-1 to TRBJ2-5; D is ambiguous. Germline V gives CDR1 SGHAT, CDR2 FQDESV (reference sequence). The CDR3 is 16 amino acids. The ends were cut back, 2 bases at V and 5 bases at J, with 18 bases in the middle. CDR3 sequence: CASSLNFQAGRETQYF. CDR3 nucleotide sequence: TGTGCCAGCAGCTTAAATTTCCAAGCCGGTCGGGAGACCCAGTACTTC.

The chain carries TRBV7-2 and TRBJ1-2, with TRBD1 matching 8 bases. CDR3 size: 13 residues. V lost 4 bases and J lost 6; bases outside the gene matches: 4. Germline CDR1 SGHTA, CDR2 FQGNSA. The CDR3 sequence is CASSSRQGNGYTF. In DNA, the CDR3 is TGTGCCAGCAGCTCCCGACAGGGGAATGGCTACACCTTC.

A single count supports this clone. This rearrangement joins TRBV14 to TRBJ2-7; 7 bases fit TRBD1. Germline V gene data show CDR1 as SGHDN and CDR2 as FVKESK. The CDR3 contains 15 residues. After removal of 8 bases from V and 2 bases from J, the junction contained 12 bases not matched to a gene. CDR3: CASGRVGTEAYEQYF. CDR3 nucleotides: TGTGCCAGCGGCAGGGTGGGGACAGAAGCCTACGAGCAGTACTTC.

In regard to this clone: In the same sample, other DNA sequences code for this CDR3. V is TRBV27 and J is TRBJ1-5, with D perhaps TRBD1 (5 bases). Germline CDR1 is MNHEY and CDR2 is SMNVEV (reference sequence). Between the trimmed V and J ends, which lost 3 bases and 4 bases, there was a span of 10 bases. This CDR3 contains 14 residues. CDR3 bases: TGTGCCAGCAGTTTGAACGGGGGGAATCAGCCCCAGCATTTT. It encodes CASSLNGGNQPQHF.

The rearrangement joins TRBV21-1 to TRBJ2-3; whether TRBD2, the table's D call, matches the DNA was not checked. TRBV21-1 is a recognized pseudogene. The CDR3 runs to 17 residues. CDR3 sequence (DNA): TGTGCCAGCAGCAAACTCTGGGGCGGGAGCAAGGCAGATACGCAGTATTTT. It codes for CASSKLWGGSKADTQYF.

The gene calls are TRBV10-3 and TRBJ1-4; D is unclear. From germline, CDR1 is ENHRY and CDR2 SYGVKD. V was cut by 8 bases and J by 0 bases, with 7 bases left in between. CDR3 size: 13 residues. The CDR3 coding sequence is TGTGCCATCTCCCCAGCAACTAATGAAAAACTGTTTTTT. Amino acids: CAISPATNEKLFF.

The rearrangement uses TRBV11-2 and TRBJ1-1; D remains ambiguous. Trimming took 0 bases from V and 3 from J, leaving 11 bases between them. This CDR3 has 15 amino acids. Germline values: CDR1 SGHAT, CDR2 FQNNGV. CDR3 bases: TGTGCCAGCAGCTTAGATAACCGGGTTTACACTGAAGCTTTCTTT. The encoded protein is CASSLDNRVYTEAFF. Combining the CDR3 with reference TRBV11-2 and TRBJ1-1 gives the whole variable domain EAGVAQSPRYKIIEKRQSVAFWCNPISGHATLYWYQQILGQGPKLLIQFQNNGVVDDSQLPKDRFSAERLKGVDSTLKIQPAKLEDSAVYLCASSLDNRVYTEAFFGQGTRLTVV.

On this clone: One end of the junction varies from germline; a read error may be responsible. In the same sample, other DNA sequences code for this CDR3. The rearrangement uses TRBV6-5 and TRBJ2-7; D not certain. The CDR3 length is 11 residues. Germline assignment: CDR1 MNHEY and CDR2 SVGAGI. CDR3 protein: CASSRSNEQYF. CDR3 sequence (DNA): TGTGCCAGCAGTCGCTCCAACGAGCAGTACTTC.

The sample holds one count of this clone. The rearrangement joins TRBV13 to TRBJ1-3, with unresolved D. The V gene's germline CDR1 is PRHDT and CDR2 FYEKMQ (reference sequence). V dropped 5 bases and J dropped 6 bases, with 11 bases sitting between them. This CDR3 contains 13 residues. This CDR3 is CASSNKGINTIYF. The CDR3 DNA follows: TGTGCCAGCAGCAACAAGGGTATAAACACCATATATTTT.

The chain employs TRBV28 and TRBJ2-2; TRBD1 matches 7 bases. Germline CDR1 and CDR2: MDHEN and SYDVKM. The CDR3 runs 13 residues. The V and J ends lost 8 bases and 6 bases, in that order; junction bases with no gene match: 6. Written as DNA, the CDR3 is TGTGCCAGCCAGGGGGTTTGGTCCGGGGAGCTGTTTTTT. Residues: CASQGVWSGELFF.

This sequence joins TRBV29-1 and TRBJ2-2; 8 positions agree with TRBD1. Trimming at V came to 4 bases and at J to 7 bases, leaving 8 bases not matched to a gene. This CDR3 comprises 14 residues. Per germline, CDR1 SQVTM and CDR2 ANQGSEA. This CDR3 reads CSVGQGNNRGELFF. The CDR3, as DNA: TGCAGCGTTGGACAGGGGAATAACCGCGGGGAGCTGTTTTTT.

This rearrangement joins TRBV27 to TRBJ1-1; D is unclear. V was cut by 5 bases and J by 2 bases, with 15 bases left in between. Germline CDR1 is MNHEY and CDR2 is SMNVEV (reference sequence). The CDR3 has 15 amino acids. The CDR3 DNA is TGTGCCAGCAGTAGATCAGATTTCGCAAACACTGAAGCTTTCTTT. Translation: CASSRSDFANTEAFF.

The rearrangement joins TRBV19 to TRBJ2-7; 10 nucleotides line up with TRBD2. CDR1 and CDR2 (germline): LNHDA, SQIVND (reference sequence). The V segment lost 6 bases and the J segment 3 bases; nucleotides outside the gene matches: 8. CDR3 length: 15 amino acids. CDR3 in amino acids: CASRMWASGSYEQYF. For the CDR3, the DNA is TGTGCCAGTAGGATGTGGGCTAGCGGGAGCTACGAGCAGTACTTC.